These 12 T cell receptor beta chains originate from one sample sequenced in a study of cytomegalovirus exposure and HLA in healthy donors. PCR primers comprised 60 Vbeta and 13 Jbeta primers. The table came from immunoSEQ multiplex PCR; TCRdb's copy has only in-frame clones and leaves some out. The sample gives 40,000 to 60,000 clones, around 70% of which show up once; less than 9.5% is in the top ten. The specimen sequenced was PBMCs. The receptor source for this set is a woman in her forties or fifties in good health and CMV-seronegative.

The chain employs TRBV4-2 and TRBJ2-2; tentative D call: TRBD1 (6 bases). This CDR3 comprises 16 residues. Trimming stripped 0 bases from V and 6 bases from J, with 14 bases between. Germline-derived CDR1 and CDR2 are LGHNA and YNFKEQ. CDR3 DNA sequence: TGTGCCAGCAGCCAAGATAAAAGTTGGGGGCCCGGGGAGCTGTTTTTT. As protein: CASSQDKSWGPGELFF.

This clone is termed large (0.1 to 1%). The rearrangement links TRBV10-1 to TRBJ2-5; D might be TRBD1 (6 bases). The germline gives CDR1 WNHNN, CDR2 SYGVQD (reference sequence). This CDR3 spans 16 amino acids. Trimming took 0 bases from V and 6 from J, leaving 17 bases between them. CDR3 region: CASSESWGYRAKTQYF. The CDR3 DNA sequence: TGCGCCAGCAGTGAGTCGTGGGGCTACAGGGCCAAGACCCAGTACTTC.

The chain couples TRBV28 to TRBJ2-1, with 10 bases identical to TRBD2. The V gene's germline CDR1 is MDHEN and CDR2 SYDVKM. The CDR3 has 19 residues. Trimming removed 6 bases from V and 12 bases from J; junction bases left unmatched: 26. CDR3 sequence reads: CASRPREASGSRGLRWQFF. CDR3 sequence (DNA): TGTGCCAGCAGACCCAGGGAGGCTAGCGGGAGTCGGGGGCTTAGATGGCAGTTCTTC.

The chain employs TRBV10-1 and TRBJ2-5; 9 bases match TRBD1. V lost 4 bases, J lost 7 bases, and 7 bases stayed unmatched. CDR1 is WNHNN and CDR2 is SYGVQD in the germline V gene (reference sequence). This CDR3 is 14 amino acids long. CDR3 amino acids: CASSVGDRDGTQYF. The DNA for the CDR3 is TGCGCCAGCAGTGTGGGGGACAGGGATGGGACCCAGTACTTC.

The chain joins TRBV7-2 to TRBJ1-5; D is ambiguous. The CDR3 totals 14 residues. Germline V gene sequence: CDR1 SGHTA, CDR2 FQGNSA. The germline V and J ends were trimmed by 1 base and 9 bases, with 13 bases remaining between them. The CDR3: CASSLEEGSTPQHF. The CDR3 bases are TGTGCCAGCAGCTTAGAAGAGGGCTCCACGCCCCAGCATTTT.

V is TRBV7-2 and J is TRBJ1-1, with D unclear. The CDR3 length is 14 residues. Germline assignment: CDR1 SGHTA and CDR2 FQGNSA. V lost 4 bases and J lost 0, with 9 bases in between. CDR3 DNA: TGTGCCAGCAGCTCCTCGTATATGAACACTGAAGCTTTCTTT. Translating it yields CASSSSYMNTEAFF.

CDR3 sequence (DNA): TGTGCCACCCGGGGAGAACGGGTTTTGGTTGAAGCTTTCTTT. This sequence encodes CATRGERVLVEAFF. V is TRBV2 and J is TRBJ1-1; D is undetermined. V dropped 10 bases and J dropped 7 bases, with 22 bases sitting between them. The CDR3 spans 14 residues. Per germline, CDR1 SNHLY and CDR2 FYNNEI.

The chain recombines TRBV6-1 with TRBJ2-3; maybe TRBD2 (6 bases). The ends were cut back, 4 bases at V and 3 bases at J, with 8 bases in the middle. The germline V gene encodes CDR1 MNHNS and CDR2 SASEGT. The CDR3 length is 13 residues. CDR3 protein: CASSGSGTDTQYF. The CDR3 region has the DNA TGTGCCAGCAGTGGAAGCGGGACAGATACGCAGTATTTT.

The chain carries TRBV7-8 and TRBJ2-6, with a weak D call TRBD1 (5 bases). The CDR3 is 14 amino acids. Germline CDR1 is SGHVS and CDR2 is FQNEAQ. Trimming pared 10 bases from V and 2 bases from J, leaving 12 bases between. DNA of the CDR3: TGTGCCACCACCGCGGACACTGGGGCCAACGTCCTGACTTTC. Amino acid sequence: CATTADTGANVLTF.

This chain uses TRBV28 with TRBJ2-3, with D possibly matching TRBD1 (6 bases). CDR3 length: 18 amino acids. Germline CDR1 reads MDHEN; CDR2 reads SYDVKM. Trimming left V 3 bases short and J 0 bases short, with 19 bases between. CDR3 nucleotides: TGTGCCAGCAGTTTTGGCAGGGGAGAATTTGGGAGCACAGATACGCAGTATTTT. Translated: CASSFGRGEFGSTDTQYF.

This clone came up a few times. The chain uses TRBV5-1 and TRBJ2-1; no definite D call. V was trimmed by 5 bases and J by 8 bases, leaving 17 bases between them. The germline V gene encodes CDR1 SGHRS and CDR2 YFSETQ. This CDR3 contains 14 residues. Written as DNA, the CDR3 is TGCGCCAGCAGATCAGCTGACTTCGGATATGAGCAGTTCTTC. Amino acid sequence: CASRSADFGYEQFF.

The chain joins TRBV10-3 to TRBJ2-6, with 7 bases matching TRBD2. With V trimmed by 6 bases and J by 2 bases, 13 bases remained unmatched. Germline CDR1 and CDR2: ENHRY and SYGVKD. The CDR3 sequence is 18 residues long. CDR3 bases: TGTGCCATCAGCCCCTCGAGCGGGGTTTCCGCTGGGGCCAACGTCCTGACTTTC. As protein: CAISPSSGVSAGANVLTF.